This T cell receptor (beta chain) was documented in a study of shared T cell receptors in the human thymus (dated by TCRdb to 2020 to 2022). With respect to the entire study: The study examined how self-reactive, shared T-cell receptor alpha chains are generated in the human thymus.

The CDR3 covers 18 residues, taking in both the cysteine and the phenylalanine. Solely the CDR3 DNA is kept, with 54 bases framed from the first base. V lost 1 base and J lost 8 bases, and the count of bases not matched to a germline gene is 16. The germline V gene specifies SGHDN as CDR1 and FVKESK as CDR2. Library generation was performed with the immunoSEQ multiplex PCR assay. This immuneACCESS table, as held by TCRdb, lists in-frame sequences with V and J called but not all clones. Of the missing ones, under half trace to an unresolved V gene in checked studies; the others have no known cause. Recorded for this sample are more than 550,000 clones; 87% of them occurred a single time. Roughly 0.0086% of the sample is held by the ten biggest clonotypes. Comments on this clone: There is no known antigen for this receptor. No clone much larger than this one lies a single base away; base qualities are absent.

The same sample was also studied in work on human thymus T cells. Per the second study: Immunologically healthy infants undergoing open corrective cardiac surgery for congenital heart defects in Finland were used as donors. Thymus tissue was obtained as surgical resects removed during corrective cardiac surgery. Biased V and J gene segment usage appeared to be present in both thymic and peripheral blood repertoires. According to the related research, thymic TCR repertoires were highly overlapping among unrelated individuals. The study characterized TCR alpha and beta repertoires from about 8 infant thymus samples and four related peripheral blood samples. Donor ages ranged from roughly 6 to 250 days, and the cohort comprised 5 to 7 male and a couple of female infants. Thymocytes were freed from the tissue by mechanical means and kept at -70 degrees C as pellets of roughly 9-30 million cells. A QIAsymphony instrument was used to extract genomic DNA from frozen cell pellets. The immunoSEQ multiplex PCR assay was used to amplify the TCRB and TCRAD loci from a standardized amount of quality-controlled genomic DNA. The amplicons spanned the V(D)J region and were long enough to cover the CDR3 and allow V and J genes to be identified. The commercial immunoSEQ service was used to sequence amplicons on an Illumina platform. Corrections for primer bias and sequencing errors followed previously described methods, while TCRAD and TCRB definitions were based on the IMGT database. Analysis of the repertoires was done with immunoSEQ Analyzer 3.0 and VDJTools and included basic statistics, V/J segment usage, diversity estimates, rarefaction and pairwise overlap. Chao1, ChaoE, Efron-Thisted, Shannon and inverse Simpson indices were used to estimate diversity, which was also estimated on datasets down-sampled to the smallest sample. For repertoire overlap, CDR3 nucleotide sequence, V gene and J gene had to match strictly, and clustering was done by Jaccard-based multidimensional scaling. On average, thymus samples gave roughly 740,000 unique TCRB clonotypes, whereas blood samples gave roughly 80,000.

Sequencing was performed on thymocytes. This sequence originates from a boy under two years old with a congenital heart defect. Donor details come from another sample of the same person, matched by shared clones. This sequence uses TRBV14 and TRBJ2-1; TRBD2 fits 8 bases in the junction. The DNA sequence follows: TGTGCCAGCAGCCAAGGTAGATTATCGGGGCGGGAGGCACATGAGCAGTTCTTC. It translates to CASSQGRLSGREAHEQFF.